Listed below are T cell receptor beta chains from one sample, sequenced in a study of blood T cell repertoires in COVID-19. Only in-frame clones appear in the TCRdb table, and some are missing; sequencing was by immunoSEQ multiplex PCR. The sample lists over 150,000 clones, about 85% occurring once. The sample taken for sequencing was peripheral blood. The source is an elderly man with COVID-19, enrolled during active disease. Both conserved end residues are part of each CDR3. A D gene is named only where the DNA matches it firmly. Size is omitted from some rows. Given values are once, few, many or a class for expanded clones.

j_gene: TRBJ1-5; abundance: few; v_gene: TRBV2; d_gene: NA; CDR3nt: TGTGCCAGCAGTGGGGTAGGGGGAGACAATCAGCCCCAGCATTTT; CDR3aa: CASSGVGGDNQPQHF
j_gene: TRBJ2-6; abundance: NA; v_gene: TRBV6-5; d_gene: NA; CDR3nt: TGTGCCAGCAGGTCTACGGGGGCCAACGTCCTGACTTTC; CDR3aa: CASRSTGANVLTF
j_gene: TRBJ2-7; abundance: few; v_gene: TRBV25-1; d_gene: NA; CDR3nt: TGTGCCAGCAGTGAGATACACTCCTACGAGCAGTACTTC; CDR3aa: CASSEIHSYEQYF
j_gene: TRBJ2-1; abundance: NA; v_gene: TRBV28; d_gene: TRBD2; CDR3nt: TGTGCCAGCAGTCCCCTGGGACTAGCGGGGATCAATGAGCAGTTCTTC; CDR3aa: CASSPLGLAGINEQFF
j_gene: TRBJ1-1; abundance: NA; v_gene: TRBV5-1; d_gene: NA; CDR3nt: TGCGCCAGCAGCTTGATGACAGGAACGGGGGGCACTGAAGCTTTCTTT; CDR3aa: CASSLMTGTGGTEAFF
j_gene: TRBJ2-7; abundance: NA; v_gene: TRBV11-3; d_gene: TRBD1; CDR3nt: TGTGCCAGCAGCCCCCGACAGGGGGGTAACGAGCAGTACTTC; CDR3aa: CASSPRQGGNEQYF
j_gene: TRBJ2-7; abundance: NA; v_gene: TRBV9; d_gene: NA; CDR3nt: TGTGCCAGCAGCGTAGACCCGAGCCCCTACGAGCAGTACTTC; CDR3aa: CASSVDPSPYEQYF
j_gene: TRBJ2-2; abundance: NA; v_gene: TRBV7-6; d_gene: TRBD1; CDR3nt: TGTGCCAGCAGCTTAGACAGGGGGCCGAACACCGGGGAGCTGTTTTTT; CDR3aa: CASSLDRGPNTGELFF
j_gene: TRBJ2-2; abundance: few; v_gene: TRBV9; d_gene: NA; CDR3nt: TGTGCCAGCAGCGTACTCAGGGTTGCGAACACCGGGGAGCTGTTTTTT; CDR3aa: CASSVLRVANTGELFF
j_gene: TRBJ1-1; abundance: NA; v_gene: TRBV10-3; d_gene: NA; CDR3nt: TGTGCCATCACCGACACTTTGAACACTGAAGCTTTCTTT; CDR3aa: CAITDTLNTEAFF
j_gene: TRBJ2-6; abundance: NA; v_gene: TRBV29-1; d_gene: NA; CDR3nt: TGCAGCGTTAGCGCGGGACCCAGCTCTGGGGCCAACGTCCTGACTTTC; CDR3aa: CSVSAGPSSGANVLTF
j_gene: TRBJ2-7; abundance: once; v_gene: TRBV18; d_gene: TRBD2; CDR3nt: TGTGCCAGCTCACCTAAAGCGGGGGGTCCTGCCTACGAGCAGTACTTC; CDR3aa: CASSPKAGGPAYEQYF
j_gene: TRBJ1-6; abundance: NA; v_gene: TRBV5-4; d_gene: NA; CDR3nt: NA; CDR3aa: CASSSSATATDYNSPLHF
j_gene: TRBJ2-1; abundance: NA; v_gene: TRBV19; d_gene: NA; CDR3nt: TGTGCCAGTACTAGCGTGGCGAGTGAGCAGTTCTTC; CDR3aa: CASTSVASEQFF
j_gene: TRBJ2-7; abundance: NA; v_gene: TRBV7-9; d_gene: NA; CDR3nt: TGTGCCAGCAGCTTAACTCTAGTCAGGGGCTCCACAACGAACGAGCAGTACTTC; CDR3aa: CASSLTLVRGSTTNEQYF
j_gene: TRBJ2-7; abundance: NA; v_gene: TRBV3-1/TRBV3-2; d_gene: TRBD2; CDR3nt: TGTGCCAGCAGCCGACTAGCGGTTTCCTACGAGCAGTACTTC; CDR3aa: CASSRLAVSYEQYF
j_gene: TRBJ2-1; abundance: once; v_gene: TRBV9; d_gene: NA; CDR3nt: TGTGCCAGCAGCGTAGAACCCATTCCTAACAATGAGCAGTTCTTC; CDR3aa: CASSVEPIPNNEQFF
j_gene: TRBJ1-2; abundance: NA; v_gene: TRBV27; d_gene: NA; CDR3nt: TGTGCCAGCAGTGCCCCAGGGGCCTATGGCTACACCTTC; CDR3aa: CASSAPGAYGYTF
j_gene: TRBJ1-6; abundance: NA; v_gene: TRBV25-1; d_gene: TRBD1; CDR3nt: TGTGCCAGCAGTGAAAGTGGACAGGGAGGCCTCCACTTT; CDR3aa: CASSESGQGGLHF
j_gene: TRBJ2-3; abundance: NA; v_gene: TRBV6-6; d_gene: NA; CDR3nt: TGTGCCGGCGGTAGCACAGATACGCAGTATTTT; CDR3aa: CAGGSTDTQYF
j_gene: TRBJ2-5; abundance: NA; v_gene: TRBV19; d_gene: NA; CDR3nt: TGTGCCAGTAGTATGGTAGGAGTAGCAGAGACCCAGTACTTC; CDR3aa: CASSMVGVAETQYF
j_gene: TRBJ1-2; abundance: NA; v_gene: TRBV18; d_gene: TRBD1; CDR3nt: TGTGCCAGCTCACCTGGGACAGGGGGCGTCTATGGCTACACCTTC; CDR3aa: CASSPGTGGVYGYTF
j_gene: TRBJ2-1; abundance: NA; v_gene: TRBV5-1; d_gene: NA; CDR3nt: TGCGCCAGCAGAGACTATAGCTCCTACAATGAGCAGTTCTTC; CDR3aa: CASRDYSSYNEQFF
j_gene: TRBJ1-3; abundance: NA; v_gene: TRBV6-5; d_gene: NA; CDR3nt: TGTGCCAGCAGAAATCCAGGGGTCTCTGGAAACACCATATATTTT; CDR3aa: CASRNPGVSGNTIYF
j_gene: TRBJ1-2; abundance: NA; v_gene: TRBV4-2; d_gene: NA; CDR3nt: TGTGCCAGCAGCCAAGTTTCAGGGGACTATGGCTACACCTTC; CDR3aa: CASSQVSGDYGYTF
j_gene: TRBJ1-4; abundance: NA; v_gene: TRBV9; d_gene: NA; CDR3nt: TGTGCCAGCAGCGTAGGGGCAGGTGGGAGGGAAAAACTGTTTTTT; CDR3aa: CASSVGAGGREKLFF
j_gene: TRBJ1-2; abundance: NA; v_gene: TRBV6-5; d_gene: NA; CDR3nt: TGTGCCAGCAGTCCCACGGGTAGTTATGGCTACACCTTC; CDR3aa: CASSPTGSYGYTF
j_gene: TRBJ1-1; abundance: once; v_gene: TRBV12-5; d_gene: NA; CDR3nt: TGTGCTAGTGGTTTGGCAGGGGTGAACACTGAAGCTTTCTTT; CDR3aa: CASGLAGVNTEAFF
j_gene: TRBJ2-2; abundance: NA; v_gene: TRBV4-2; d_gene: NA; CDR3nt: TGTGCCAGCAGCCAAGAGTGGCAAACCACCGGGGAGCTGTTTTTT; CDR3aa: CASSQEWQTTGELFF
j_gene: TRBJ1-1; abundance: NA; v_gene: TRBV6-5; d_gene: NA; CDR3nt: TGTGCCAGCAGTTACTCTAACAGGGAGGAAGCTTTCTTT; CDR3aa: CASSYSNREEAFF
j_gene: TRBJ1-4; abundance: NA; v_gene: TRBV3-1/TRBV3-2; d_gene: TRBD1; CDR3nt: TGTGCCAGCAGCCAAGAAAGGGCAGGGGGGGAAAAACTGTTTTTT; CDR3aa: CASSQERAGGEKLFF
j_gene: TRBJ1-2; abundance: NA; v_gene: TRBV29-1; d_gene: TRBD1; CDR3nt: TGCAGCGTTGAAGTCCGGCAGGGGGAGGATGGCTACACCTTC; CDR3aa: CSVEVRQGEDGYTF
j_gene: TRBJ2-7; abundance: NA; v_gene: TRBV2; d_gene: NA; CDR3nt: TGTGCCAGCAGGGGGCGGAGCTACGAGCAGTACTTC; CDR3aa: CASRGRSYEQYF
j_gene: TRBJ1-4; abundance: NA; v_gene: TRBV9; d_gene: NA; CDR3nt: TGTGCCAGCAGCGTTGGGCAGAGCCATGAAAAACTGTTTTTT; CDR3aa: CASSVGQSHEKLFF
j_gene: TRBJ1-2; abundance: NA; v_gene: TRBV5-6; d_gene: NA; CDR3nt: TGTGCCAGCAGCTTGGGCAGGGCCTATGGCTACACCTTC; CDR3aa: CASSLGRAYGYTF
j_gene: TRBJ1-3; abundance: NA; v_gene: TRBV18; d_gene: NA; CDR3nt: TGTGCCAGCTCACCGAGCCGATCTGGAAACACCATATATTTT; CDR3aa: CASSPSRSGNTIYF
j_gene: TRBJ1-1; abundance: NA; v_gene: TRBV10-3; d_gene: NA; CDR3nt: TGTGCCATCAGTGGCGGACAGTTCATGAACACTGAAGCTTTCTTT; CDR3aa: CAISGGQFMNTEAFF
j_gene: TRBJ2-7; abundance: NA; v_gene: TRBV28; d_gene: TRBD1; CDR3nt: TGTGCCAGCAGTTTAACAGGCAGGGGGCCCTACGAGCAGTACTTC; CDR3aa: CASSLTGRGPYEQYF
j_gene: TRBJ1-4; abundance: NA; v_gene: TRBV27; d_gene: NA; CDR3nt: TGTGCCAGCAGTTTGGGACTGGATAATGAAAAACTGTTTTTT; CDR3aa: CASSLGLDNEKLFF
j_gene: TRBJ2-1; abundance: once; v_gene: TRBV5-5; d_gene: NA; CDR3nt: TGTGCCAGCAGCCCATTCTACAATGAGCAGTTCTTC; CDR3aa: CASSPFYNEQFF
j_gene: TRBJ2-5; abundance: NA; v_gene: TRBV28; d_gene: TRBD1; CDR3nt: TGTGCCAGCAGCCCCGACAGGGCCTCACAAGAGACCCAGTACTTC; CDR3aa: CASSPDRASQETQYF
j_gene: TRBJ2-5; abundance: NA; v_gene: TRBV3-1/TRBV3-2; d_gene: TRBD2; CDR3nt: TGTGCCAGCGGCGCCCTCAGCGGGGGGGTAGAAAGTCCCCAGTACTTC; CDR3aa: CASGALSGGVESPQYF
j_gene: TRBJ1-1; abundance: NA; v_gene: TRBV15; d_gene: NA; CDR3nt: TGTGCCACCAGCAGGCAGGGCGCAAACGCTGAAGCTTTCTTT; CDR3aa: CATSRQGANAEAFF
j_gene: TRBJ2-7; abundance: NA; v_gene: TRBV2; d_gene: NA; CDR3nt: TGTGCCAGCAATCTAGACCAGCCCAACGAGCAGTACTTC; CDR3aa: CASNLDQPNEQYF
j_gene: TRBJ1-1; abundance: NA; v_gene: TRBV5-6; d_gene: NA; CDR3nt: TGTGCCAGCAGCTTGGGGGGCCGGAGCACTGAAGCTTTCTTT; CDR3aa: CASSLGGRSTEAFF
j_gene: TRBJ2-7; abundance: few; v_gene: TRBV21-1; d_gene: NA; CDR3nt: TGTGCCAGCAGCAAGGACGTGCGGTGCACAGGGGGCAATAGGTACGAGCAGTACTTC; CDR3aa: CASSKDVRCTGGNRYEQYF
j_gene: TRBJ2-5; abundance: NA; v_gene: TRBV24-1; d_gene: NA; CDR3nt: TGTGCCACCAGTGAACCGGACAGAGAAGAGACCCAGTACTTC; CDR3aa: CATSEPDREETQYF
j_gene: TRBJ2-5; abundance: NA; v_gene: TRBV9; d_gene: NA; CDR3nt: TGTGCCAGCAGCGTTCAATCAATAGGAGGTCGGGAGACCCAGTACTTC; CDR3aa: CASSVQSIGGRETQYF
j_gene: TRBJ2-7; abundance: few; v_gene: TRBV5-6; d_gene: NA; CDR3nt: TGTGCCAGCAGCTTGCTGCGGACACCGGCAGGCGAGCAGTACTTC; CDR3aa: CASSLLRTPAGEQYF
j_gene: TRBJ1-1; abundance: once; v_gene: TRBV15; d_gene: TRBD1; CDR3nt: TGTGCCACCAGCAGGGGGACAGCGAACACTGAAGCTTTCTTT; CDR3aa: CATSRGTANTEAFF
j_gene: TRBJ1-6; abundance: NA; v_gene: TRBV20-1; d_gene: NA; CDR3nt: TGCAGTGCTAGCCCAGGGGCACTCCACTTT; CDR3aa: CSASPGALHF
j_gene: TRBJ1-4; abundance: NA; v_gene: TRBV28; d_gene: NA; CDR3nt: TGTGCCAGCATTCCGGGGGGAACTAATGAAAAACTGTTTTTT; CDR3aa: CASIPGGTNEKLFF
j_gene: TRBJ2-7; abundance: NA; v_gene: TRBV12-1; d_gene: NA; CDR3nt: TGTGCCAGCAGCCGCGGACTAGCGGGCGATAGTTCCTACGAGCAGTACTTC; CDR3aa: CASSRGLAGDSSYEQYF
j_gene: TRBJ2-7; abundance: NA; v_gene: TRBV7-2; d_gene: TRBD1; CDR3nt: TGTGCCAGCAGCCCTGGGACAGGGGAGCTAACCTACGAGCAGTACTTC; CDR3aa: CASSPGTGELTYEQYF
j_gene: TRBJ2-5; abundance: NA; v_gene: TRBV18; d_gene: TRBD1; CDR3nt: TGTGCCAGCTCACCACCTGCGACAGGGAACCAAGAGACCCAGTACTTC; CDR3aa: CASSPPATGNQETQYF
j_gene: TRBJ2-7; abundance: NA; v_gene: TRBV19; d_gene: NA; CDR3nt: TGTGCCAGTAGTATTTCGGGGATTGACTCCTACGAGCAGTACTTC; CDR3aa: CASSISGIDSYEQYF
j_gene: TRBJ1-1; abundance: NA; v_gene: TRBV11-1; d_gene: TRBD1; CDR3nt: TGTGCCAGCAGCCTGGGACAGGTGAACACTGAAGCTTTCTTT; CDR3aa: CASSLGQVNTEAFF
j_gene: TRBJ2-5; abundance: NA; v_gene: TRBV9; d_gene: TRBD2; CDR3nt: TGTGCCAGCAGCCCTAGCGCTAGCGGGGAACAGACCCAGTACTTC; CDR3aa: CASSPSASGEQTQYF
j_gene: TRBJ1-6; abundance: NA; v_gene: TRBV19; d_gene: TRBD1; CDR3nt: TGTGCCAGTAGTCCGGGGGGGGACAGGGATTCACCCCTCCACTTT; CDR3aa: CASSPGGDRDSPLHF
j_gene: TRBJ2-5; abundance: NA; v_gene: TRBV7-2; d_gene: NA; CDR3nt: TGTGCCAGCACCTCCTTAGGCGGTACGGAGACCCAGTACTTC; CDR3aa: CASTSLGGTETQYF